Below, one TCR beta chain is given with its context. This entry is derived from a study of CD8 T cells in Susac syndrome. In the multiple sclerosis control group, patients were treatment-naive and had stable or active relapsing-remitting disease. The CD8+ and CD4+ T cells were negatively isolated, with the TEMRA cells enriched by FACS. An amount of RNA that ranged from roughly 0.45 to 1 ug was reverse transcribed with random hexamers. Using its own MiXCR run on the immunoSEQ multiplex PCR reads, TCRdb lists one record per CDR3 protein. The table records a few hundred thousand distinct CDR3 sequences, more than 85% of them present only once. The receptor was derived from a human donor with multiple sclerosis. Material: CD4+ T cells from PBMCs.

This CDR3 is CSVGKGTNEQFF. DNA for the CDR3: TGCAGCGTTGGTAAGGGAACAAATGAGCAGTTCTTC. The chain is built from TRBV29-1 and TRBJ2-1; D ambiguous. From germline, CDR1 is SQVTM and CDR2 ANQGSEA. CDR3 length: 12 amino acids. The V and J ends lost 4 bases and 7 bases respectively, with 11 bases between them.